This T cell receptor (beta chain) was recorded in a study of Tregs in tolerant kidney transplant recipients. The nonmyeloablative bone marrow transplants came from related graft donors, with transient mixed chimerism. Assay used: immunoSEQ multiplex PCR; TCRdb lists only in-frame clones, some missing. The sample consists of 50,000 to 65,000 clones, around 87% of them appearing once. The origin of this receptor is a human patient who received a combined kidney and bone marrow transplant. These T cells may partly come from the graft donor. The sequencing here drew on CD4+ T cells from blood (PBMCs), taken 6 months after the transplant.

In nucleotides, the CDR3 is TGTGCCAGCAGTACGGACAGGGGATCTGCCCAGCATTTT. It specifies CASSTDRGSAQHF. V is TRBV27 and J is TRBJ1-5, with 9 bases lining up with TRBD1. Germline V CDR1 and CDR2: MNHEY, SMNVEV (reference sequence). The CDR3 is 13 residues long. Germline trimming cut 5 bases from V and 11 bases from J; bases unmatched to any gene: 7.